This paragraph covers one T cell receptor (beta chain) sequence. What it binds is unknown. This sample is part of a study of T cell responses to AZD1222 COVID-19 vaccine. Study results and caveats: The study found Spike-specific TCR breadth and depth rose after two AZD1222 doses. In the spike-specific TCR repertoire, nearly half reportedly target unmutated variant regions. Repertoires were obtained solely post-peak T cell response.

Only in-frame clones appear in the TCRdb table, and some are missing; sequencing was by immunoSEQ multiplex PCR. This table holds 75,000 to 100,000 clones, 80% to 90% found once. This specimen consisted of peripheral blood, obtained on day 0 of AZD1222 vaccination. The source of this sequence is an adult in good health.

The CDR3 is CAIERRGARGTEAFF. For the CDR3, the DNA is TGTGCCATCGAACGCCGCGGTGCCCGGGGCACTGAAGCTTTCTTT. The V gene is TRBV27, the J gene TRBJ1-1; no clear D gene. Germline assignment: CDR1 MNHEY and CDR2 SMNVEV (reference sequence). V lost 10 bases and J lost 4, with 22 bases in between. This CDR3 is 15 amino acids long.